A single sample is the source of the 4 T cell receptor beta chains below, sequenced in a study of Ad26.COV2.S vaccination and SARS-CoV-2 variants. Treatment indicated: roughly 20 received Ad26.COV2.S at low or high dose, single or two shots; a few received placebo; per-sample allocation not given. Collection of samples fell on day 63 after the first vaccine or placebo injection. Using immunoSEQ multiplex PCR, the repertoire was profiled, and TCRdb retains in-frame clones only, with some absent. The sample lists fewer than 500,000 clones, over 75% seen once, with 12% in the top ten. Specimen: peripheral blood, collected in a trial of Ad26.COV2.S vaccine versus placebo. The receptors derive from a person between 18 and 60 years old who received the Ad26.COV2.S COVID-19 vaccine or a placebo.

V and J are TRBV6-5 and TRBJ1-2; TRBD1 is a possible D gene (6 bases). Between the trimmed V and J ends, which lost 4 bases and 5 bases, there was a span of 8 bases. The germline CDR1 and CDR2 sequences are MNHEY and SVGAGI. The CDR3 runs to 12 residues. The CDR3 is CASSSQGYGYTF. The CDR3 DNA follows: TGTGCCAGCAGTTCCCAGGGGTATGGCTACACCTTC.

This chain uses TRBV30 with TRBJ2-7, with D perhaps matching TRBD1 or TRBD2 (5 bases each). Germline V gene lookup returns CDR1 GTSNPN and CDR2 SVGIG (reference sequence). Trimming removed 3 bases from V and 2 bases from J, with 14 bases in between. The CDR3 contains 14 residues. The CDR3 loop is CAWSPGPFTYEQYF. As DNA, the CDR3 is TGTGCCTGGAGCCCGGGACCCTTCACCTACGAGCAGTACTTC.

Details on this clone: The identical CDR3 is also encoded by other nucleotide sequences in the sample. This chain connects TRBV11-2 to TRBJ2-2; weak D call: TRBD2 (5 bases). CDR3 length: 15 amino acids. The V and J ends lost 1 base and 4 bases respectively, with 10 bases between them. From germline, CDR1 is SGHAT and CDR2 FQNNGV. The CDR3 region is CASSLALASTGELFF. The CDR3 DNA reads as TGTGCCAGCAGCTTAGCGCTAGCAAGCACCGGGGAGCTGTTTTTT.

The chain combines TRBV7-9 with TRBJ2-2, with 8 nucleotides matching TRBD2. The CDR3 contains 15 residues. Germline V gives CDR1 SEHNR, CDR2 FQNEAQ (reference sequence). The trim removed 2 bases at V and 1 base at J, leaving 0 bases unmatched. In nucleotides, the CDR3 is TGTGCCAGCAGCTTAACTAGCGGGAACACCGGGGAGCTGTTTTTT. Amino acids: CASSLTSGNTGELFF. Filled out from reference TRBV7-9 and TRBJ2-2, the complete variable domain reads DTGVSQNPRHKITKRGQNVTFRCDPISEHNRLYWYRQTLGQGPEFLTYFQNEAQLEKSRLLSDRFSAERPKGSFSTLEIQRTEQGDSAMYLCASSLTSGNTGELFFGEGSRLTVL.